Here is one T cell receptor (beta chain) with its context. Its specificity is not known. Diagnoses were made from clinical symptoms, serum measures (thyroxine and TRAb), thyroid ultrasound and orbital computed tomography. CDR3 length: 15 amino acids. V lost 7 bases to trimming and J lost 4 bases, with 18 bases between them. The sample belongs to a study of T cells in Graves' hyperthyroidism and ophthalmopathy. Study overall: At initial diagnosis, before any treatment had begun, peripheral blood was obtained.

Template material for amplifying TCR beta CDR3 regions consisted of RNA transcripts. First-round RT-PCR with HTBI primers amplified the TCR CDR3 region. One entry per CDR3 protein results from TCRdb running MiXCR on the multiplex PCR reads. Of about 400,000 distinct CDR3 sequences listed, 25% are singletons. General study findings and limits: Before onset, ophthalmopathy was predicted by the model a median about six months earlier.

This clonotype originated in a man aged 50-60 years with Graves' hyperthyroidism. The gene calls are TRBV12-3 or TRBV12-4 and TRBJ2-3, with D perhaps TRBD1 or TRBD2 (5 bases each). Sequencing was done on a sample of blood. The CDR3 protein is CASTPGRALPDTQYF. CDR3 in DNA: TGTGCCAGCACCCCGGGGCGCGCCTTGCCAGATACGCAGTATTTT.